This T cell receptor beta chain was found in a study of CD8 T cells in ankylosing spondylitis. General study findings and limits: Disease-linked clones bore a CD8+ phenotype, appearing relatively rarely in peripheral blood. Among TCR beta sequences, a motif of under ten highly homologous variants appeared characteristic of ankylosing spondylitis blood.

As the method for making TCR beta libraries, quantitative 5'-RACE with molecular barcodes was used. TCRdb passed the 5' RACE reads through MiXCR, listing each CDR3 protein once. The sample holds 390,000 or so distinct CDR3 sequences; more than 20% are singletons and the top ten take about 16%. V was cut by 3 bases and J by 5 bases, with 10 bases left in between. Germline CDR1 is KGHSH and CDR2 is LQKENI. The CDR3 runs 14 residues. A note on this clonotype: What it binds is unknown.

The V and J genes are TRBV18 and TRBJ2-2, with no clear D. Sequencing used blood, either unsorted or a sorted T cell fraction (not recorded which). The TCR originated in a male donor with ankylosing spondylitis. This CDR3 reads CASSPIVGTGELFF. The CDR3 nucleotides are TGTGCCAGCTCACCGATAGTTGGAACCGGGGAGCTGTTTTTT.